This TCR beta chain was found in a study of blood T cell repertoires in COVID-19. Overall study context: Some COVID-19 samples were acute and others convalescent; all came from the United States, Italy and Spain. T cells, B-cell-depleted T cells, or PBMCs supplied cDNA or gDNA.

From germline, CDR1 is MNHEY and CDR2 SVGAGI. The CDR3 runs to 12 residues. Trimming at V came to 6 bases and at J to 7 bases, leaving 4 bases not matched to a gene. As originally analysed: Nucleated cell number was recorded as an estimate derived from reference gene primer amplification. Sequencing used immunoSEQ multiplex PCR; TCRdb keeps in-frame clones, though not all of them. D and trimming were read from the DNA, whereas the V and J calls and clone size are those reported in that table. The sample comprises about 39,000 clones, about 81% of which are singletons, and under 45% rests with the top ten.

The source of this sequence is a human donor in a cohort sampled during active or convalescent COVID-19. The donor label of this sample is uncertain. Sequencing was done on a sample of peripheral blood. The V call is TRBV6-5, the J call TRBJ2-7; 9 bases align to TRBD1. The CDR3 nucleotides read TGTGCCAGCAGCTACGGGACAGGGGAGCAGTACTTC. The encoded protein is CASSYGTGEQYF.